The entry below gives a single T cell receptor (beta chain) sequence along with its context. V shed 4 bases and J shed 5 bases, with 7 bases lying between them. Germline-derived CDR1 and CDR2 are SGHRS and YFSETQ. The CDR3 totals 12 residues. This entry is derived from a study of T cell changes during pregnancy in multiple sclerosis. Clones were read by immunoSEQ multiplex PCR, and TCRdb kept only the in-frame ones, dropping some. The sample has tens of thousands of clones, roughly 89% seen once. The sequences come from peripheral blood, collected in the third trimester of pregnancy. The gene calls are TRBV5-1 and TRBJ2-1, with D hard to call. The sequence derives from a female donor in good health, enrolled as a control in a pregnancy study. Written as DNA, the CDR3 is TGCGCCAGCAGCAGAGAACACAATGAGCAGTTCTTC. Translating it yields CASSREHNEQFF.